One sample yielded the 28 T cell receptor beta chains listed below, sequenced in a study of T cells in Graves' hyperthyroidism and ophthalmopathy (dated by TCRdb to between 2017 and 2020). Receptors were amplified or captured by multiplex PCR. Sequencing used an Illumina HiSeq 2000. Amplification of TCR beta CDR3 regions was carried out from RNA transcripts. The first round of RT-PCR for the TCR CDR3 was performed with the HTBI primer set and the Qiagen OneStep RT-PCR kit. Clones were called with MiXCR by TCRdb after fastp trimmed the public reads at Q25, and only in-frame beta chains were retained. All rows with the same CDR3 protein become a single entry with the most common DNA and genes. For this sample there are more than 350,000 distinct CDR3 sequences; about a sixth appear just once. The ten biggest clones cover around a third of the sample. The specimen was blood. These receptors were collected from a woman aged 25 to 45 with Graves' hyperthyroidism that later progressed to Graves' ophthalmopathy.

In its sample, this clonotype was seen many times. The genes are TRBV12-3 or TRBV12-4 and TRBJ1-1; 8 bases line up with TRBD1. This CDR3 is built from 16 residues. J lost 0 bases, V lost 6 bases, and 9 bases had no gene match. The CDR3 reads CASRLTGVQLNTEAFF. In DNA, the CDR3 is TGTGCCAGCAGACTGACAGGGGTACAACTGAACACTGAAGCTTTCTTT.

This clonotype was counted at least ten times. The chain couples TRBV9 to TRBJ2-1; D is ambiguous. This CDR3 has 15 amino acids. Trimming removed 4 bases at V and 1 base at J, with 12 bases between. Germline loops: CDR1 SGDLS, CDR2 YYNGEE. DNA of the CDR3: TGTGCCAGCAGCCCGACCTCACAGTCCTACAATGAGCAGTTCTTC. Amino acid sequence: CASSPTSQSYNEQFF.

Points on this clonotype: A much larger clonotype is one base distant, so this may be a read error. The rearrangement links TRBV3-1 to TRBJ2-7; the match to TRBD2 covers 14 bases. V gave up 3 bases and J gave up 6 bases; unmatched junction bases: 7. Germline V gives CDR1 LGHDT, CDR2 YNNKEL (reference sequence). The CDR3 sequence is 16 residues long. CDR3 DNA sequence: TGTGCCAGCAGCCAGGGGACTAGCGGGAGAACCCTCGAGCAGTACTTC. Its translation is CASSQGTSGRTLEQYF.

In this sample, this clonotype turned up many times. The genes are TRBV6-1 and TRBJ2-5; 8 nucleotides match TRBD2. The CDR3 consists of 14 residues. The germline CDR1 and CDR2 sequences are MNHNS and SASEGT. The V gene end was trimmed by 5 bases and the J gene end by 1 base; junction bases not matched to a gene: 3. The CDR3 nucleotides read TGTGCCAGCAGTCGAAGCGGGGGCCAAGAGACCCAGTACTTC. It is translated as CASSRSGGQETQYF.

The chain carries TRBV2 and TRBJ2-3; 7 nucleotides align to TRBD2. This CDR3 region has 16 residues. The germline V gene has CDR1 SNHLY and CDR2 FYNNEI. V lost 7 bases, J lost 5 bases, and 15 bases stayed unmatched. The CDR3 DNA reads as TGTGCCAGCACCACCTGGGAGGGAGGGTTTGGAGATACGCAGTATTTT. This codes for CASTTWEGGFGDTQYF. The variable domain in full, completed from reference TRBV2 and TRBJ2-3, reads EPEVTQTPSHQVTQMGQEVILRCVPISNHLYFYWYRQILGQKVEFLVSFYNNEISEKSEIFDDQFSVERPDGSNFTLKIRSTKLEDSAMYFCASTTWEGGFGDTQYFGPGTRLTVL.

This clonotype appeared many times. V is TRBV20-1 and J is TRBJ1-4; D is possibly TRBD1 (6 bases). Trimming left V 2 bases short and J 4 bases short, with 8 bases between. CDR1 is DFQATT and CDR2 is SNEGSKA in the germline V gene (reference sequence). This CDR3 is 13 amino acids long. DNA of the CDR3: TGCAGTGCTAGACAGGGGAATAATGAAAAACTGTTTTTT. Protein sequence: CSARQGNNEKLFF.

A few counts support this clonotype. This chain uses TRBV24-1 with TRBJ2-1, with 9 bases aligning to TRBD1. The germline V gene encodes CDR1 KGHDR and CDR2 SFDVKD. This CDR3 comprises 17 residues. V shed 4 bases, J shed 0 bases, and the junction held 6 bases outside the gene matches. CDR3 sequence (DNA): TGTGCCACCAGTGAAGGACAGGGGCACTACTCCTACAATGAGCAGTTCTTC. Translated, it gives CATSEGQGHYSYNEQFF.

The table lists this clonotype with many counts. The DNA of the CDR3 is TGTGCCACCAGCCCTTTGGGGCAGGTTCTAGGCTACACCTTC. Translating gives CATSPLGQVLGYTF. This chain joins TRBV15 and TRBJ1-2, with D possibly being TRBD1 (5 bases). The V end lost 5 bases, the J end lost 8 bases, and 18 bases lay between the germline ends. Germline values: CDR1 LNHNV, CDR2 YYDKDF (reference sequence). The CDR3 consists of 14 residues.

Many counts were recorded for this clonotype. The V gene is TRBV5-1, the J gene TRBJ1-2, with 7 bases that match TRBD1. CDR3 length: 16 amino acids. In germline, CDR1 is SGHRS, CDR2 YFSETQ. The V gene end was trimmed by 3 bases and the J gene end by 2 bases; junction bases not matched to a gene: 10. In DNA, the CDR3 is TGCGCCAGCAGCTCACCGGGACAGCCTAAAAACTATGGCTACACCTTC. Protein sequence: CASSSPGQPKNYGYTF.

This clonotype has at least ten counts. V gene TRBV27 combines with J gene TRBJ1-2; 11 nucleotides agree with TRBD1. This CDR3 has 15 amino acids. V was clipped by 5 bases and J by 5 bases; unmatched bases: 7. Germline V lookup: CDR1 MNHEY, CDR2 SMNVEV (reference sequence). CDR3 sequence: CASSPWDRGVYGYTF. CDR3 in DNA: TGTGCCAGCAGTCCATGGGACAGGGGGGTTTATGGCTACACCTTC.

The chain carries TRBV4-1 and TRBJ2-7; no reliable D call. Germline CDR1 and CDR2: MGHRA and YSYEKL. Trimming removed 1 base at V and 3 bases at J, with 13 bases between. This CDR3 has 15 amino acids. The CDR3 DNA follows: TGCGCCAGCAGCCAAGTTGCCCAAGCAGGCTACGAGCAGTACTTC. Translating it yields CASSQVAQAGYEQYF.

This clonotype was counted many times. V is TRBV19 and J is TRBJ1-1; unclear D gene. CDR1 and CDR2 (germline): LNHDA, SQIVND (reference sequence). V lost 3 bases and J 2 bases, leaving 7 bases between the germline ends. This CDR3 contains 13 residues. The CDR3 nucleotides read TGTGCCAGTAGTATTGGGGTTAACACTGAAGCTTTCTTT. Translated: CASSIGVNTEAFF.

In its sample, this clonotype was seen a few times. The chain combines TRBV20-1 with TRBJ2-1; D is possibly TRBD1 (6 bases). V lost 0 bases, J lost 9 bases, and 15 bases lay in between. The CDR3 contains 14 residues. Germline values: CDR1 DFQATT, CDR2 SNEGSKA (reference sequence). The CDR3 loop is CSARDQGWYGEQFF. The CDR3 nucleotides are TGCAGTGCTAGAGATCAGGGGTGGTATGGTGAGCAGTTCTTC.

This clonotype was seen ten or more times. The CDR3 is CASTLIGTGGQPQHF. DNA for the CDR3: TGTGCCAGCACCCTTATTGGGACAGGAGGTCAGCCCCAGCATTTT. V is TRBV28 and J is TRBJ1-5; TRBD1 matches at 8 bases. This CDR3 is 15 amino acids long. Germline CDR1 is MDHEN and CDR2 is SYDVKM. V was clipped by 7 bases and J by 6 bases; unmatched bases: 11.

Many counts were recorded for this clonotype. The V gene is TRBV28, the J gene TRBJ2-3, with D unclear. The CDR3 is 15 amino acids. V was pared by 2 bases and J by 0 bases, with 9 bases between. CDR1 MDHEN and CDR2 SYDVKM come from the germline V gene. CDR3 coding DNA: TGTGCCAGCAGTTTAGGGTCTCTCAGCACAGATACGCAGTATTTT. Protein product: CASSLGSLSTDTQYF. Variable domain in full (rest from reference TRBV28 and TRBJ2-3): DVKVTQSSRYLVKRTGEKVFLECVQDMDHENMFWYRQDPGLGLRLIYFSYDVKMKEKGDIPEGYSVSREKKERFSLILESASTNQTSMYLCASSLGSLSTDTQYFGPGTRLTVL.

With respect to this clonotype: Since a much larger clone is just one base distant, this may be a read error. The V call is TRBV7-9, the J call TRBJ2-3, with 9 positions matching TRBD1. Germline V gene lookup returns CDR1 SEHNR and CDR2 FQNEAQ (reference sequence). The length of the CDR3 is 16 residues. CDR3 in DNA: TGTGCCAACAGCTTACACCCGGACAGGGGCGAAGATACGCAGTATTTT. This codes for CANSLHPDRGEDTQYF. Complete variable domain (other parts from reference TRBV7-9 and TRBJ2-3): DTGVSQNPRHKITKRGQNVTFRCDPISEHNRLYWYRQTLGQGPEFLTYFQNEAQLEKSRLLSDRFSAERPKGSFSTLEIQRTEQGDSAMYLCANSLHPDRGEDTQYFGPGTRLTVL.

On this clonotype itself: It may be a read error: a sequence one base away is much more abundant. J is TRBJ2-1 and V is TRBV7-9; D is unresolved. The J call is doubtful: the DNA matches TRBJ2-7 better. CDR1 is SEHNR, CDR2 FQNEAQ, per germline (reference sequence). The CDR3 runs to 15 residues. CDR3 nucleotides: TGTGCCAGCAGCTTAGTGGCAGGCTCCTACAATGAGCAGTACTTC. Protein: CASSLVAGSYNEQYF.

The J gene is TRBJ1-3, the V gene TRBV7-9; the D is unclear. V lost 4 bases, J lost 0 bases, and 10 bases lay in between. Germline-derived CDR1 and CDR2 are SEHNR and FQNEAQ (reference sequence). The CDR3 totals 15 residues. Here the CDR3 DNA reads TGTGCCAGCAGCTACTCCTTACACTCTGGAAACACCATATATTTT. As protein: CASSYSLHSGNTIYF.

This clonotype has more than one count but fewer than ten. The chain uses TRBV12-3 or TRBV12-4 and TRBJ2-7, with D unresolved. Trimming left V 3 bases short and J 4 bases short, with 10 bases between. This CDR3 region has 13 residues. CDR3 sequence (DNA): TGTGCCAGCAGTTTTTCATCAGAGTACGAGCAGTACTTC. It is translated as CASSFSSEYEQYF.

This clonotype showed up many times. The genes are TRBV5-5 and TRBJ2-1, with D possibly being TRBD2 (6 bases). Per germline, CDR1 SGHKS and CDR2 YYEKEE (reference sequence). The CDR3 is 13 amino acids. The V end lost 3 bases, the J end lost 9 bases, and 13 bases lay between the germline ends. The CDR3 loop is CASSSTSWAEQFF. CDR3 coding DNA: TGTGCCAGCAGCTCGACTAGTTGGGCTGAGCAGTTCTTC.

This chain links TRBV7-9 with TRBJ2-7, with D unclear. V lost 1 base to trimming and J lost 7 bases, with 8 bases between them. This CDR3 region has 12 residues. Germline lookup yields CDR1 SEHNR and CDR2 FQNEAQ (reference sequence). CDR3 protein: CASSLGPREQYF. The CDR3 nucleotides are TGTGCCAGCAGCTTAGGGCCGCGGGAGCAGTACTTC. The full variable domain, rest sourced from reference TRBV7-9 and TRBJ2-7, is DTGVSQNPRHKITKRGQNVTFRCDPISEHNRLYWYRQTLGQGPEFLTYFQNEAQLEKSRLLSDRFSAERPKGSFSTLEIQRTEQGDSAMYLCASSLGPREQYFGPGTRLTVT.

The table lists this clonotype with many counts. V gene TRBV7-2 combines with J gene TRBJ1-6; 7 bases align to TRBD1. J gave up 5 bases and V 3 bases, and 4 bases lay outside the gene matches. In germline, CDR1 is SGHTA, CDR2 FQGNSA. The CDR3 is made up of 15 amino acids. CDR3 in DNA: TGTGCCAGCAGCTTGACGACAGGGAATAATTCACCCCTCCACTTT. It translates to CASSLTTGNNSPLHF.

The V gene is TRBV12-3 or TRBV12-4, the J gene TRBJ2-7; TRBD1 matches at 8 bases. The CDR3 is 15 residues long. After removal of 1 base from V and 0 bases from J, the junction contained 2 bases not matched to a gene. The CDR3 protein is CASSLGGQVSYEQYF. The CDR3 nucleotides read TGTGCCAGCAGTTTAGGGGGACAGGTCTCCTACGAGCAGTACTTC.

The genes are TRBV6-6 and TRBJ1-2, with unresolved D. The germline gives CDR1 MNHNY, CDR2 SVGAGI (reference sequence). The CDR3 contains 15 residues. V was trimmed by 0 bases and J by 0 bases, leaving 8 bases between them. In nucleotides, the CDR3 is TGTGCCAGCAGTTACTCGATCCCATCTAACTATGGCTACACCTTC. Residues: CASSYSIPSNYGYTF.

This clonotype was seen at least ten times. This CDR3 reads CASRPGTGGYGYTF. The CDR3 region has the DNA TGCGCCAGCAGACCAGGGACAGGGGGTTATGGCTACACCTTC. The chain is built from TRBV5-1 and TRBJ1-2; TRBD1 agrees at 11 bases. The CDR3 is 14 residues long. Germline V gene data show CDR1 as SGHRS and CDR2 as YFSETQ. The V segment lost 5 bases and the J segment 5 bases; nucleotides outside the gene matches: 5.

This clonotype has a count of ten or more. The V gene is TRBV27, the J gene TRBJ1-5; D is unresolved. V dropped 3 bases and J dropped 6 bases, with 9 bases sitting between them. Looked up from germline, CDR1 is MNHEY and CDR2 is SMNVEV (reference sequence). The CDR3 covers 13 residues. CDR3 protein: CASSFGLTQPQHF. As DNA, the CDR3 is TGTGCCAGCAGTTTTGGGCTTACTCAGCCCCAGCATTTT.

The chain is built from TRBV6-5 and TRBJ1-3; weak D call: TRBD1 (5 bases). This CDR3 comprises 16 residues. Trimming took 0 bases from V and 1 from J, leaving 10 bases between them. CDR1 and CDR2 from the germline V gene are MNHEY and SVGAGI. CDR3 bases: TGTGCCAGCAGTTACTCCGCGACAGAGTCTGGAAACACCATATATTTT. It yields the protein CASSYSATESGNTIYF.

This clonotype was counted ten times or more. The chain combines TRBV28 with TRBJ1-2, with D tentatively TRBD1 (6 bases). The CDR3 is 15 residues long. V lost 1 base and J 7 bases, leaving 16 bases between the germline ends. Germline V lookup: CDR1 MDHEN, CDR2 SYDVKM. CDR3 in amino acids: CASSLSWGAFGGYTF. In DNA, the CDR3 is TGTGCCAGCAGTTTATCGTGGGGGGCGTTTGGTGGCTACACCTTC.